Presented here are 27 T cell receptor beta chains from one specimen sequenced in a study of T cell clonality in common variable immunodeficiency. Libraries were prepared by immunoSEQ multiplex PCR; TCRdb keeps only in-frame clonotypes and omits some of them. The specimen has 80,000 or so clones, none found just once. Sample: peripheral blood mononuclear cells. These receptors all stem from a person aged 18 to 75 in good health.

This clone came up many times. The CDR3 end lies 3 residues beyond the end of the read and is filled in from the germline J gene. The chain combines TRBV20-1 with TRBJ2-5; TRBD2 agrees at 7 bases. The V gene's germline CDR1 is DFQATT and CDR2 SNEGSKA (reference sequence). V trimming: 5 bases; J trimming: 1 base; junction bases outside the gene matches: 7. The CDR3 spans 14 residues. CDR3 loop: CSAHLAAGQETQYF. The CDR3 DNA, read in part, is TGCAGTGCTCATCTAGCGGCTGGCCAAGAGACC.

This clone was found many times. The observed sequence ends 3 residues before the CDR3 terminus, with the missing tail filled in from the germline J gene. V and J are TRBV29-1 and TRBJ2-5, with 9 positions matching TRBD1. The germline gives CDR1 SQVTM, CDR2 ANQGSEA. The CDR3 has 15 residues. V gave up 7 bases and J gave up 2 bases; unmatched junction bases: 11. CDR3 residues: CSALFDRGSQETQYF. Incomplete CDR3 DNA: TGCAGCGCTCTATTCGACAGGGGGAGTCAAGAGACC. The whole variable domain, filled in from reference TRBV29-1 and TRBJ2-5, reads SAVISQKPSRDICQRGTSLTIQCQVDSQVTMMFWYRQQPGQSLTLIATANQGSEATYESGFVIDKFPISRPNLTFSTLTVSNMSPEDSSIYLCSALFDRGSQETQYFGPGTRLLVL.

This clone was seen ten or more times. The CDR3 end lies 3 residues beyond the end of the read and is filled in from the germline J gene. The V call is TRBV20-1, the J call TRBJ2-7; D possibly corresponds to TRBD2 (5 bases). The CDR3 contains 14 residues. From germline, CDR1 is DFQATT and CDR2 SNEGSKA (reference sequence). V shed 3 bases and J shed 3 bases, with 15 bases lying between them. The covered CDR3 bases are TGCAGTGCTAGGCCCTTAGCGCAAATCTACGAG. Translated, it gives CSARPLAQIYE. Given in full, the CDR3 is CSARPLAQIYEQYF.

Many counts were recorded for this clone. The read is 3 residues too short to cover the CDR3 end, so that end is filled in from the germline J gene. The rearrangement uses TRBV5-4 and TRBJ2-5; D gene uncertain. The ends were cut back, 1 base at V and 1 base at J, with 8 bases in the middle. CDR3 length equals 14 residues. Germline V gene lookup returns CDR1 SGHNT and CDR2 YYREEE (reference sequence). The CDR3 is CASSLPGSQETQYF. The DNA read from the CDR3 is TGTGCCAGCAGCTTGCCAGGATCCCAAGAGACC. Using reference TRBV5-4 and TRBJ2-5 for the parts outside the CDR3, the full variable domain is ETGVTQSPTHLIKTRGQQVTLRCSSQSGHNTVSWYQQALGQGPQFIFQYYREEENGRGNFPPRFSGLQFPNYSSELNVNALELDDSALYLCASSLPGSQETQYFGPGTRLLVL.

This clone was recorded many times. The DNA ends 3 residues before the CDR3 does, and the rest of the CDR3 is filled in from the germline J gene. The rearrangement uses TRBV10-3 and TRBJ2-7; D remains unclear. Germline lookup yields CDR1 ENHRY and CDR2 SYGVKD. This CDR3 has 13 amino acids. With 6 bases removed from V and 0 bases from J, the gap between germline ends came to 9 bases. The CDR3 bases that were read are TGTGCCATCAGAGCCGCAAACTCCTACGAG. This gives the protein CAIRAANSYE. The entire CDR3 protein is CAIRAANSYEQYF.

This clone has a count of ten or more. The read stops 3 residues short of the end of the CDR3; the missing end is completed from the germline J gene. This sequence joins TRBV10-3 and TRBJ1-5; possible D gene TRBD1, 5 bases. The length of the CDR3 is 14 residues. The ends were cut back, 3 bases at V and 8 bases at J, with 14 bases in the middle. Germline CDR1 is ENHRY and CDR2 is SYGVKD. The part of the CDR3 DNA that was read is TGTGCCATCAGTGATGGGGGGGTAGGGGAGCCC. Protein: CAISDGGVGEP. The CDR3 as a whole reads CAISDGGVGEPQHF.

This clone was recorded many times. The CDR3 goes on 3 residues after the read ends, and that part is filled in from the germline J gene. The chain uses TRBV5-1 and TRBJ2-7; TRBD1 matches at 7 bases. The CDR3 is 15 amino acids. V lost 3 bases to trimming and J lost 0 bases; unmatched junction nucleotides: 6. Germline CDR1 reads SGHRS; CDR2 reads YFSETQ. CDR3: CASSSRDSRSYEQYF. The sequenced part of the CDR3 DNA is TGCGCCAGCAGCTCACGGGACAGCCGCTCCTACGAG. The full variable domain, its missing parts supplied by reference TRBV5-1 and TRBJ2-7, is KAGVTQTPRYLIKTRGQQVTLSCSPISGHRSVSWYQQTPGQGLQFLFEYFSETQRNKGNFPGRFSGRQFSNSRSEMNVSTLELGDSALYLCASSSRDSRSYEQYFGPGTRLTVT.

This clone has a count of ten or more. The read is 3 residues too short to cover the CDR3 end, so that end is filled in from the germline J gene. The chain uses TRBV11-2 and TRBJ2-5, with TRBD2 identical over 9 bases. Trimming took 5 bases from V and 7 from J; bases not matched to a gene: 11. This CDR3 region has 15 residues. Germline lookup yields CDR1 SGHAT and CDR2 FQNNGV. The CDR3 bases that were read are TGTGCCAGCAGCCAAGCGGCCACAGCGGGAGGGACC. Its translation is CASSQAATAGGT. The CDR3 in full is CASSQAATAGGTQYF. The complete variable domain, with remaining parts taken from reference TRBV11-2 and TRBJ2-5, reads EAGVAQSPRYKIIEKRQSVAFWCNPISGHATLYWYQQILGQGPKLLIQFQNNGVVDDSQLPKDRFSAERLKGVDSTLKIQPAKLEDSAVYLCASSQAATAGGTQYFGPGTRLLVL.

This clone appeared many times. The read halts 3 residues ahead of the CDR3 end, with the missing end drawn from the germline J gene. V and J are TRBV7-8 and TRBJ1-1; perhaps TRBD1 as D (6 bases). The ends were cut back, 1 base at V and 0 bases at J, with 12 bases in the middle. The CDR3 loop spans 16 amino acids. CDR1 and CDR2 from the germline V gene are SGHVS and FQNEAQ. CDR3 DNA, as far as it was read: TGTGCCAGCAGCTTAGAGAGGGGGAGCATGAACACTGAA. Its translation: CASSLERGSMNTE. The complete CDR3 sequence is CASSLERGSMNTEAFF.

This clone was counted at least ten times. The read halts 3 residues ahead of the CDR3 end, with the missing end drawn from the germline J gene. The chain has TRBV7-9 and TRBJ1-2; TRBD1 might be the D (5 bases). The CDR3 loop spans 11 amino acids. Per the germline V gene, CDR1 is SEHNR and CDR2 is FQNEAQ (reference sequence). The CDR3 sequence is CASSARGGYTF. The sequenced CDR3 bases are TGTGCCAGCAGCGCCCGGGGGGGC.

This clone came up many times. The CDR3 end is not reached by the read, which stops 3 residues before it; the germline J gene fills it in. The J gene is TRBJ2-4, the V gene TRBV7-2; unclear D gene. The CDR3 has 15 residues. The germline V gene encodes CDR1 SGHTA and CDR2 FQGNSA. V lost 4 bases, J lost 0 bases, and 10 bases lay in between. The CDR3 here is CASSSRMLAKNIQYF. The DNA read from the CDR3 is TGTGCCAGCAGCTCGCGGATGCTAGCCAAAAACATT.

The sample holds many counts of this clone. The sequenced fragment ends 3 residues before the CDR3 boundary, so the rest is inferred from the germline J gene. The chain combines TRBV7-3 with TRBJ1-2, with TRBD1 identical over 7 bases. The germline gives CDR1 SGHTA, CDR2 FQGTGA. Trimming cost V 4 bases and J 3 bases; bases outside gene matches: 8. This CDR3 region has 15 residues. The CDR3 loop is CASSSGIQGDYGYTF. Incomplete CDR3 DNA: TGTGCCAGCAGCTCCGGGATCCAGGGGGACTATGGC.

This clone was counted ten times or more. Read data end 3 residues before the CDR3 end; the end is taken from the germline J gene. The chain recombines TRBV7-2 with TRBJ2-1; D could derive from TRBD1 or TRBD2 (6 bases each). Germline loops: CDR1 SGHTA, CDR2 FQGNSA. V lost 2 bases, J lost 8 bases, and 10 bases lay in between. The CDR3 runs to 13 residues. The CDR3 bases that were read are TGTGCCAGCAGCTTATCAGGGGAGGATGAG. Protein product: CASSLSGEDE. The full-length CDR3 reads as CASSLSGEDEQFF. Full variable domain (remainder filled in from reference TRBV7-2 and TRBJ2-1): GAGVSQSPSNKVTEKGKDVELRCDPISGHTALYWYRQSLGQGLEFLIYFQGNSAPDKSGLPSDRFSAERTGGSVSTLTIQRTQQEDSAVYLCASSLSGEDEQFFGPGTRLTVL.

This clone was counted at least ten times. Sequencing ends 3 residues short of the CDR3 end; the germline J gene provides the rest. The J gene is TRBJ2-7, the V gene TRBV4-1, with D perhaps matching TRBD1 (5 bases). V was pared by 2 bases and J by 1 base, with 9 bases between. The CDR3 length is 14 residues. Germline V CDR1 and CDR2: MGHRA, YSYEKL. The CDR3 region is CASSQTRASYEQYF. The sequenced CDR3 bases are TGCGCCAGCAGCCAAACCAGGGCTTCCTACGAG.

This clone was counted many times. The read terminates 3 residues ahead of where the CDR3 ends, so the germline J gene completes it. The J gene is TRBJ2-2, the V gene TRBV7-3, with 10 bases identical to TRBD2. The CDR3 sequence is 16 residues long. The V gene end was trimmed by 5 bases and the J gene end by 1 base; junction bases not matched to a gene: 4. Germline V gene lookup returns CDR1 SGHTA and CDR2 FQGTGA. The CDR3 bases that were read are TGTGCCAGCAGCGTGCCTAGCGGGGGGAACACCGGGGAG. This translates into CASSVPSGGNTGE. The whole CDR3 is CASSVPSGGNTGELFF.

This clone has ten or more counts. The read terminates 3 residues ahead of where the CDR3 ends, so the germline J gene completes it. The V and J genes are TRBV19 and TRBJ2-1; D possibly corresponds to TRBD2 (6 bases). Germline V gives CDR1 LNHDA, CDR2 SQIVND (reference sequence). Trimming cost V 5 bases and J 8 bases, with 16 bases left between them. The CDR3 is 14 amino acids. CDR3 sequence: CASSLRLVSDEQFF. The covered CDR3 bases are TGTGCCAGTAGTCTCCGACTAGTTTCGGATGAG. The entire variable domain, with the rest obtained from reference TRBV19 and TRBJ2-1, is as follows: DGGITQSPKYLFRKEGQNVTLSCEQNLNHDAMYWYRQDPGQGLRLIYYSQIVNDFQKGDIAEGYSVSREKKESFPLTVTSAQKNPTAFYLCASSLRLVSDEQFFGPGTRLTVL.

This clone has at least ten counts. Read sequence stops 3 residues before the CDR3 end, and the germline J gene provides the missing end. The rearrangement joins TRBV6-1 to TRBJ1-1; D gene uncertain. The CDR3 is 13 residues long. CDR1 is MNHNS, CDR2 SASEGT, per germline. V was cut by 4 bases and J by 1 base, with 7 bases left in between. The chain's CDR3 is CASSVYRNTEAFF. The CDR3 DNA, read in part, is TGTGCCAGCAGTGTGTATAGGAACACTGAA.

Many counts were recorded for this clone. CDR3 protein: CSAPGTRKDTQYF. The sequenced part of the CDR3 DNA is TGCAGTGCTCCTGGGACTAGGAAAGATACG. This chain uses TRBV20-1 with TRBJ2-3, with 8 bases matching TRBD2. The read ends 3 residues early relative to the CDR3; the germline J gene fills the gap. With 5 bases clipped from V and 5 bases from J, the junction kept 6 bases outside the gene matches. This CDR3 has 13 residues. Per the germline V gene, CDR1 is DFQATT and CDR2 is SNEGSKA (reference sequence).

This clone was picked up many times. The DNA ends 3 residues before the CDR3 does, and the rest of the CDR3 is filled in from the germline J gene. The genes are TRBV6-2 or TRBV6-3 and TRBJ1-6, with a weak D call TRBD1 (6 bases). With 2 bases removed from V and 7 bases from J, the gap between germline ends came to 15 bases. Germline V CDR1 and CDR2: MNHEY, SVGEGT. The CDR3 has 16 residues. CDR3 DNA, as far as it was read: TGTGCCAGCAGTTACGGTTCGGGGACACCAAATTCACCC. Its protein is CASSYGSGTPNSP. In full, the CDR3 reads CASSYGSGTPNSPLHF.

The CDR3 loop is CASSTQGAKNIQYF. The DNA read from the CDR3 is TGTGCCAGTAGTACTCAGGGGGCAAAAAACATT. V and J are TRBV19 and TRBJ2-4, with 8 nucleotides matching TRBD1. The read ends 3 residues shy of where the CDR3 ends; the end is completed using the germline J gene. The CDR3 runs 14 residues. Germline V gene lookup returns CDR1 LNHDA and CDR2 SQIVND (reference sequence). V lost 4 bases, J lost 4 bases, and 3 bases stayed unmatched.

This clone was seen ten or more times. Coverage ceases 3 residues before the CDR3 finishes, and the germline J gene fills in the end. The genes are TRBV15 and TRBJ2-7; 11 bases align to TRBD2. V gave up 3 bases and J gave up 6 bases; unmatched junction bases: 13. Germline CDR1 LNHNV, CDR2 YYDKDF (reference sequence). The CDR3 has 17 residues. CDR3 amino acids: CATSSEGGWLAGGEQYF. The CDR3 DNA, read in part, is TGTGCCACCAGCAGTGAGGGGGGGTGGCTAGCGGGAGGCGAG.

The sample holds many counts of this clone. The CDR3 extends 3 residues past the end of the read, so its final part is completed from the germline J gene. The chain employs TRBV6-2 or TRBV6-3 and TRBJ2-1; 11 bases are shared with TRBD2. CDR3 size: 15 residues. Trimming at V came to 4 bases and at J to 4 bases, leaving 3 bases not matched to a gene. Germline CDR1 reads MNHEY; CDR2 reads SVGEGT. CDR3 sequence: CASSLAGGVYNEQFF. The part of the CDR3 DNA that was read is TGTGCCAGCAGTTTAGCGGGGGGGGTGTACAATGAG.

In this sample, this clone turned up many times. The CDR3 goes on 3 residues after the read ends, and that part is filled in from the germline J gene. This rearrangement joins TRBV20-1 to TRBJ2-5; 11 positions agree with TRBD2. The CDR3 length is 14 residues. Germline values: CDR1 DFQATT, CDR2 SNEGSKA (reference sequence). Germline trimming cut 1 base from V and 4 bases from J; bases unmatched to any gene: 2. Here the CDR3 reads CSARGLAGGETQYF. Partial CDR3 DNA: TGCAGTGCTAGAGGGCTAGCGGGAGGAGAGACC.

This clone has at least ten counts. The read ends 3 residues shy of where the CDR3 ends; the end is completed using the germline J gene. The chain recombines TRBV7-9 with TRBJ1-6; D gene ambiguous. Between the trimmed V and J ends, which lost 5 bases and 9 bases, there was a span of 14 bases. The CDR3 contains 14 residues. Germline assignment: CDR1 SEHNR and CDR2 FQNEAQ (reference sequence). CDR3 in amino acids: CASSLTTSTSPLHF. The sequenced CDR3 bases are TGTGCCAGCAGCCTCACCACCAGTACTTCACCC.

The table lists this clone with many counts. The DNA ends 3 residues before the CDR3 does, and the rest of the CDR3 is filled in from the germline J gene. This sequence joins TRBV27 and TRBJ1-2; D is uncertain. Germline values: CDR1 MNHEY, CDR2 SMNVEV (reference sequence). V gave up 3 bases and J gave up 0 bases, with 8 bases separating them. The length of the CDR3 is 14 residues. This CDR3 reads CASSFSSANYGYTF. The sequenced CDR3 bases are TGTGCCAGCAGTTTTTCTTCTGCTAACTATGGC.

This clone was picked up many times. The read comes to an end 3 residues before the CDR3 does, leaving the germline J gene to fill in the end. This chain connects TRBV18 to TRBJ2-1; 8 nucleotides match TRBD2. The CDR3 is 15 residues long. With V trimmed by 2 bases and J by 5 bases, 5 bases remained unmatched. In germline, CDR1 is KGHSH, CDR2 LQKENI. The CDR3 is CASSPLISGDNEQFF. The part of the CDR3 DNA that was read is TGTGCCAGCTCACCATTGATTAGCGGGGACAATGAG.

For this clone: The read terminates 3 residues ahead of where the CDR3 ends, so the germline J gene completes it. The chain uses TRBV6-1 and TRBJ1-2; D possibly corresponds to TRBD1 (5 bases). Per germline, CDR1 MNHNS and CDR2 SASEGT. This CDR3 contains 13 residues. Trimming stripped 3 bases from V and 4 bases from J, with 9 bases between. This CDR3 reads CASSEGGSYGYTF. Incomplete CDR3 DNA: TGTGCCAGCAGTGAGGGGGGGTCCTATGGC.